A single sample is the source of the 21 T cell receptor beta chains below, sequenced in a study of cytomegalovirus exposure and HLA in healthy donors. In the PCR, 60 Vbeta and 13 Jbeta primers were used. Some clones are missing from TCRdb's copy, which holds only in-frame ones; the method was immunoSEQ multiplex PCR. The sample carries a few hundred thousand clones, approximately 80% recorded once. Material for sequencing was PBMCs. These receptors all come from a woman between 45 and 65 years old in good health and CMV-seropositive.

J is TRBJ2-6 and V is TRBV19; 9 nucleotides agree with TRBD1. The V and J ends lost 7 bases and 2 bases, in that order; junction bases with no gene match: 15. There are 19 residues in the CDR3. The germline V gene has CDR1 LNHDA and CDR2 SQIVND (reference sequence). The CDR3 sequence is CASNSGRIQGAPGANVLTF. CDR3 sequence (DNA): TGTGCCAGTAACTCTGGGAGAATACAGGGGGCGCCTGGGGCCAACGTCCTGACTTTC.

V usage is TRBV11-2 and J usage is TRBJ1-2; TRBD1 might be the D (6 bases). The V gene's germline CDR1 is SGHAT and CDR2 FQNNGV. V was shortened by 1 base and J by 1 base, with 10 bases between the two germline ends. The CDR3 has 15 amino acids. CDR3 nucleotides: TGTGCCAGCAGCTTAGCCAGGACAGTTAACTATGGCTACACCTTC. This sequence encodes CASSLARTVNYGYTF.

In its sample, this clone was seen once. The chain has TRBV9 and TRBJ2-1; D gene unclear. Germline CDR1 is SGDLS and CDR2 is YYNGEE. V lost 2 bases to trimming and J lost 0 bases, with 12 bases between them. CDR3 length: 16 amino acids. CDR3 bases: TGTGCCAGCAGCGTCCAAGCCAATCACTCCTACAATGAGCAGTTCTTC. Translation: CASSVQANHSYNEQFF. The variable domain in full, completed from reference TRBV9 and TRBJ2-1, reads DSGVTQTPKHLITATGQRVTLRCSPRSGDLSVYWYQQSLDQGLQFLIQYYNGEERAKGNILERFSAQQFPDLHSELNLSSLELGDSALYFCASSVQANHSYNEQFFGPGTRLTVL.

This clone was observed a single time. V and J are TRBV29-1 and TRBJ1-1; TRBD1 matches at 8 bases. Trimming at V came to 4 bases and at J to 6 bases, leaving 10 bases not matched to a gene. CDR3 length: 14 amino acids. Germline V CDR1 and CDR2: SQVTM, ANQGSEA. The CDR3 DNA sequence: TGCAGCGTTGGACAGGGGCGGGGTACGGCTGAAGCTTTCTTT. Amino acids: CSVGQGRGTAEAFF.

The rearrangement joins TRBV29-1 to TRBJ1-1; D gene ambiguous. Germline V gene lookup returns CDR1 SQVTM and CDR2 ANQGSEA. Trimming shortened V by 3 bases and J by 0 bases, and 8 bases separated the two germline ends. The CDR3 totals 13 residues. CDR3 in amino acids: CSVERALNTEAFF. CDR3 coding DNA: TGCAGCGTTGAGAGGGCCCTGAACACTGAAGCTTTCTTT.

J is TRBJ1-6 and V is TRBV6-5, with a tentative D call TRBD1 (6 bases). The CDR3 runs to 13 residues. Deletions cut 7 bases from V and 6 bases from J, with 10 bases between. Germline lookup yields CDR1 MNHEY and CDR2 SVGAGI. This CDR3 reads CASTVGGNSPLHF. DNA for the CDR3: TGTGCCAGCACAGTAGGGGGTAATTCACCCCTCCACTTT.

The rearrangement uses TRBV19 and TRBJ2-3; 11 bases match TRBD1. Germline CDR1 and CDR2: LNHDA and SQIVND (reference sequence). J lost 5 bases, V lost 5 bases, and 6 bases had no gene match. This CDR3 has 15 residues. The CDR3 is CASSYGQGARDTQYF. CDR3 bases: TGTGCCAGTAGTTACGGACAGGGGGCTAGAGATACGCAGTATTTT. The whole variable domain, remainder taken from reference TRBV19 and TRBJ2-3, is DGGITQSPKYLFRKEGQNVTLSCEQNLNHDAMYWYRQDPGQGLRLIYYSQIVNDFQKGDIAEGYSVSREKKESFPLTVTSAQKNPTAFYLCASSYGQGARDTQYFGPGTRLTVL.

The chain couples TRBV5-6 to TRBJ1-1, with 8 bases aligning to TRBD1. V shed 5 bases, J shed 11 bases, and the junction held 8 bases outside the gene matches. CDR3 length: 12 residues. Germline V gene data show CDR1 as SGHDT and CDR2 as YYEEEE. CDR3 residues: CASSFSTGGAFF. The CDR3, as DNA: TGTGCCAGCAGTTTTAGCACAGGGGGGGCTTTCTTT.

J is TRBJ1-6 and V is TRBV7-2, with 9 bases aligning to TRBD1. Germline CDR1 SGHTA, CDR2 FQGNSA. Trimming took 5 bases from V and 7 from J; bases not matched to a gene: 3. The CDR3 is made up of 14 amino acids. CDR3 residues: CASSPTGGNSPLHF. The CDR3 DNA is TGTGCCAGCAGCCCAACAGGGGGCAATTCACCCCTCCACTTT.

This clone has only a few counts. The CDR3 protein is CASSESMTGNYGYTF. CDR3 sequence (DNA): TGTGCCAGCAGTGAATCTATGACAGGCAACTATGGCTACACCTTC. This chain links TRBV25-1 with TRBJ1-2; D is possibly TRBD1 (6 bases). The CDR3 totals 15 residues. V shed 1 base and J shed 2 bases, with 11 bases lying between them. Germline values: CDR1 MGHDK, CDR2 SYGVNS.

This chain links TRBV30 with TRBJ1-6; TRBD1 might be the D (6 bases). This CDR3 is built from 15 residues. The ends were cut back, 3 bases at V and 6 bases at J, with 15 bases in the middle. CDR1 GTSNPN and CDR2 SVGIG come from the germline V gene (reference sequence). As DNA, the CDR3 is TGTGCCTGGAGGGGATGGACAGTTTTTAATTCACCCCTCCACTTT. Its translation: CAWRGWTVFNSPLHF.

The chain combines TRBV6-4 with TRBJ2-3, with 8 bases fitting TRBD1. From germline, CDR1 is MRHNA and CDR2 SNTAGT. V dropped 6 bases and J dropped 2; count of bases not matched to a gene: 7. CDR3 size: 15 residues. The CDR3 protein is CASSKDRENTDTQYF. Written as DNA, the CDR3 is TGTGCCAGCAGCAAGGACAGGGAGAACACAGATACGCAGTATTTT.

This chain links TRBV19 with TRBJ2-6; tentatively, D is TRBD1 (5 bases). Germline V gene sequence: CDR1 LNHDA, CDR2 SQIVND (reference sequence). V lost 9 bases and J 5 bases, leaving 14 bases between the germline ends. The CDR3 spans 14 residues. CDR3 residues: CASEAQGWANVLTF. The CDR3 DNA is TGTGCCAGCGAAGCCCAGGGCTGGGCCAACGTCCTGACTTTC.

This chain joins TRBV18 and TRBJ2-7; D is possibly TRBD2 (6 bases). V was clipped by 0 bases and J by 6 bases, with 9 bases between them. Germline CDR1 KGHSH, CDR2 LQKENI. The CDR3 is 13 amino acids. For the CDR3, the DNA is TGTGCCAGCTCACCACCGGGGGGTTCCGAGCAGTACTTC. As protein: CASSPPGGSEQYF.

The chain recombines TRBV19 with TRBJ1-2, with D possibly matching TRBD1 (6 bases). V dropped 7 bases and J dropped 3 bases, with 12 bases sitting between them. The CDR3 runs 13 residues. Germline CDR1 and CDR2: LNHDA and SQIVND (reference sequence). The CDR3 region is CASTPSGDYGYTF. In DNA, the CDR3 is TGTGCCAGTACCCCCTCAGGGGACTATGGCTACACCTTC.

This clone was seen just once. This CDR3 is CASSFGTGFGETQYF. CDR3 DNA sequence: TGTGCCAGCAGCTTTGGGACAGGGTTTGGAGAGACCCAGTACTTC. The chain couples TRBV7-8 to TRBJ2-5, with 9 nucleotides matching TRBD1. Trimming at V came to 3 bases and at J to 4 bases, leaving 6 bases not matched to a gene. CDR1 and CDR2 from the germline V gene are SGHVS and FQNEAQ. This CDR3 is 15 amino acids long.

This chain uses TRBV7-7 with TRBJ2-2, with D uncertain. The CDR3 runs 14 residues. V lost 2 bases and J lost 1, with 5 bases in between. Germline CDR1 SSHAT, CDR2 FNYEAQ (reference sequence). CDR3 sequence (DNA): TGTGCCAGCAGCTTACAGGAGAACACCGGGGAGCTGTTTTTT. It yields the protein CASSLQENTGELFF. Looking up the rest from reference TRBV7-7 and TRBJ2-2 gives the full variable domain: GAGVSQSPRYKVTKRGQDVTLRCDPISSHATLYWYQQALGQGPEFLTYFNYEAQPDKSGLPSDRFSAERPEGSISTLTIQRTEQRDSAMYRCASSLQENTGELFFGEGSRLTVL.

CDR3 in DNA: TGTGCCAGCACCGGTGTACAGAAGGTCTACGAGCAGTACTTC. Encoded protein: CASTGVQKVYEQYF. The chain combines TRBV5-4 with TRBJ2-7; D gene ambiguous. The germline gives CDR1 SGHNT, CDR2 YYREEE (reference sequence). V was shortened by 6 bases and J by 3 bases, with 16 bases between the two germline ends. The CDR3 spans 14 residues.

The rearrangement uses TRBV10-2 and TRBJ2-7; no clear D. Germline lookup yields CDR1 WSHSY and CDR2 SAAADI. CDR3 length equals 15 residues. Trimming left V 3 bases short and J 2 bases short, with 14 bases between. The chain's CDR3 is CASSDPLQFPYEQYF. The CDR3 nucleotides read TGCGCCAGCAGTGACCCCTTACAATTCCCCTACGAGCAGTACTTC.

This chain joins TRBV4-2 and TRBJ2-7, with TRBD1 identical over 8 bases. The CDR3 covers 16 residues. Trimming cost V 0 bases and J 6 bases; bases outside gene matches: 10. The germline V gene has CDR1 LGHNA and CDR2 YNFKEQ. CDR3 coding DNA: TGTGCCAGCAGCCAAGATGTGGGCCAGGGGGCCTCCGAGCAGTACTTC. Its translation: CASSQDVGQGASEQYF.

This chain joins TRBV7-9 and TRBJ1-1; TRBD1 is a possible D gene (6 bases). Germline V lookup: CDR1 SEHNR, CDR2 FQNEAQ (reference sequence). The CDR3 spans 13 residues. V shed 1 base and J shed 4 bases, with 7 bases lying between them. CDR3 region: CASSLGGGTEAFF. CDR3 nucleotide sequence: TGTGCCAGCAGCTTAGGAGGGGGCACTGAAGCTTTCTTT.